The subject of this entry is one T cell receptor beta chain. TCRdb's table, derived via immunoSEQ multiplex PCR, lists solely in-frame clones and lacks some. Seen here are fewer than 250,000 clones, roughly 86% observed once, and the top ten hold over 1.3%. This sample was taken from a study of cytomegalovirus exposure and HLA in healthy donors. Germline V gene lookup returns CDR1 SGDLS and CDR2 YYNGEE. This CDR3 has 15 amino acids. Trimming took 3 bases from V and 2 from J; bases not matched to a gene: 1. The material sequenced was PBMCs. The sequence derives from a woman aged 18-29 years in good health and CMV-seronegative. This sequence joins TRBV9 and TRBJ2-1, with 11 positions matching TRBD2. The CDR3 sequence: CASSDSGRAYNEQFF. The CDR3 DNA reads TGTGCCAGCAGCGATAGCGGGAGGGCCTACAATGAGCAGTTCTTC.